This T cell receptor (beta chain) appears in the sequencing data of a study of identical twins. Remarks on this clonotype: Its antigen is unidentified.

CDR1 and CDR2 from the germline V gene are SGHTA and FQGNSA. Trimming cost V 5 bases and J 7 bases, with 15 bases left between them. CDR3 size: 13 residues. One entry per CDR3 protein results from TCRdb running MiXCR on the 5' RACE reads. The sample has hundreds of thousands of distinct CDR3 sequences, less than 9.5% seen once. Overall study results and limits: Beta out-of-frame twin sharing showed a weaker excess. The study drew conclusions from cross-sectional statistical analysis, not from following the same donors. Diverse VJ usage suggested most zero-insertion clonotypes were not invariant T cells. There were fewer insertions in abundant cord blood beta clonotypes, but memory repertoires showed no such pattern.

The chain is built from TRBV7-2 and TRBJ2-7; D could derive from TRBD1 or TRBD2 (5 bases each). The TCR originated in a woman between 18 and 29 years old in good health. Sequenced sample: memory (CD45RO+) T cells sorted from blood. The CDR3 DNA sequence: TGTGCCAGCAGCCCGACCGGGACGCTAGAGCAGTACTTC. Amino acid sequence: CASSPTGTLEQYF.